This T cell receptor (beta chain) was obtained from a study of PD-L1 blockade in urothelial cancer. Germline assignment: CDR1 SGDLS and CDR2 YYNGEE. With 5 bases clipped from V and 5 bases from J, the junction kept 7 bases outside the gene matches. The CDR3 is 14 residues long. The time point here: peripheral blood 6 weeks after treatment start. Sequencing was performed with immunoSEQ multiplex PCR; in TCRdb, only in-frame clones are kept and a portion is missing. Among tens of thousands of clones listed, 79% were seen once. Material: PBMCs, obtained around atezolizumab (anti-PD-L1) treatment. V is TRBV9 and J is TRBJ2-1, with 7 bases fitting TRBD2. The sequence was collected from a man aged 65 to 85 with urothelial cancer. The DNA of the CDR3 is TGTGCCAGCAGTCAAGGGGAGGGCCACAATGAGCAGTTCTTC. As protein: CASSQGEGHNEQFF.